The T cell receptor beta chain described here comes from a study of blood T cell repertoires in COVID-19. Across the whole study: There were acute and convalescent COVID-19 samples, and they came from the United States, Italy and Spain.

Sequenced by immunoSEQ multiplex PCR; TCRdb stores in-frame clones only, minus some. The sample consists of about 430,000 clones, more than 70% of them appearing once. Someone with COVID-19 had been met by exposed participants within 2 weeks before study entry. This clone was counted a single time. The sample consisted of PBMCs or T cells enriched from blood (not recorded which). The origin of this receptor is a young woman who had been exposed to COVID-19.

CDR3 amino acids: CASIPDRYNSPLHF. The CDR3 DNA follows: TGTGCCAGCATCCCGGACAGATATAATTCACCCCTCCACTTT. The genes are TRBV28 and TRBJ1-6, with D possibly being TRBD1 (6 bases). Germline V CDR1 and CDR2: MDHEN, SYDVKM. V lost 7 bases, J lost 4 bases, and 11 bases lay in between. The CDR3 sequence is 14 residues long.